This TCR beta chain was profiled in a study of regulatory T cells in long-lasting Graves disease. Overall study results and limits: Analyses excluded thyroid tissue, covering peripheral blood alone. Having only a small sample size may have limited accuracy.

According to the study, TCR beta libraries were built with iRepertoire HTBI primers and CDR3-region Arm-PCR. TCRdb redid the calling of the multiplex PCR reads with MiXCR, one entry per CDR3 protein. The data show some 350,000 distinct CDR3 sequences, roughly 16% seen once. Germline V gives CDR1 MDHEN, CDR2 SYDVKM. The V and J ends lost 3 bases and 4 bases respectively, with 12 bases between them. CDR3 size: 14 residues. Indicated time point: newly diagnosed GD, antithyroid drugs for less than 3 months. Researchers made the TCR library from RNA that was extracted from PBMCs. The peripheral blood volume drawn was around 9.6 milliliters, and it was collected into EDTA tubes. This clonotype occurred many times. Its antigen is as yet unknown. These records were also assigned to another study, of T cells in Graves' hyperthyroidism and ophthalmopathy.

The clonotype comes from a woman aged 18-30 years with Graves disease. The chain employs TRBV28 and TRBJ1-2; D may be TRBD1 (5 bases). The source was peripheral blood mononuclear cells (PBMCs), collected at new diagnosis, from a patient treated with antithyroid drugs. The CDR3 loop is CASSFSDSIYGYTF. The CDR3 nucleotides are TGTGCCAGCAGTTTCTCCGACAGTATCTATGGCTACACCTTC.